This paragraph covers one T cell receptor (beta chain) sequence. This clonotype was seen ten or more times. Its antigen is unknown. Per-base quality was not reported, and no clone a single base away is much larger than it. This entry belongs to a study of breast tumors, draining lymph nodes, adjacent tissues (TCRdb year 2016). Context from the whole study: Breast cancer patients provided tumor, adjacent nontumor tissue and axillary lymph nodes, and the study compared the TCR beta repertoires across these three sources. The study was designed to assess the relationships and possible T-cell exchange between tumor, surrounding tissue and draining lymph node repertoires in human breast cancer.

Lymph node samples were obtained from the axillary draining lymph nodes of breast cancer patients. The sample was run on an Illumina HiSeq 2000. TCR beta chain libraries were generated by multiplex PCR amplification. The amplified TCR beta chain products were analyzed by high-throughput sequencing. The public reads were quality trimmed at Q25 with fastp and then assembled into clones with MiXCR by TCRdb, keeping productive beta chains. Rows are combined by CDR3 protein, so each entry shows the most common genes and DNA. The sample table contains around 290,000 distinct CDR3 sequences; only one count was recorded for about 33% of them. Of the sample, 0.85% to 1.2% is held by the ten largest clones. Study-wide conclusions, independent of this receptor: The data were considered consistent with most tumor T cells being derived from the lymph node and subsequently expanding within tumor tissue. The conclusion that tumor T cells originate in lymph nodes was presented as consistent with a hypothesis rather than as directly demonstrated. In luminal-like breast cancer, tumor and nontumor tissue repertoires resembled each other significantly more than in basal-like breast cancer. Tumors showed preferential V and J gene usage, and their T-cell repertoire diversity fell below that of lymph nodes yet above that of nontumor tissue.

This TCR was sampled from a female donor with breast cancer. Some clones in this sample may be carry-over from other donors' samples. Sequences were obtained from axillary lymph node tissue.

In nucleotide form, the sequence is TGTGCCACCAGCAGAGTTGTAAGTTCCTCGCAGTATTTT. Translated, it reads CATSRVVSSSQYF. The rearrangement joined TRBV15 to TRBJ2-3; confidence is insufficient to name the D gene. CDR1 and CDR2 were assigned from the germline V gene (reference sequence) as LNHNV and YYDKDF. A distance of 12 bases separates the germline ends of V and J, which lose 1 base and 10 bases respectively. The CDR3 measures 13 amino acids from cysteine to phenylalanine. The entry retains the CDR3 DNA only, 39 bases that are in frame from base 1.